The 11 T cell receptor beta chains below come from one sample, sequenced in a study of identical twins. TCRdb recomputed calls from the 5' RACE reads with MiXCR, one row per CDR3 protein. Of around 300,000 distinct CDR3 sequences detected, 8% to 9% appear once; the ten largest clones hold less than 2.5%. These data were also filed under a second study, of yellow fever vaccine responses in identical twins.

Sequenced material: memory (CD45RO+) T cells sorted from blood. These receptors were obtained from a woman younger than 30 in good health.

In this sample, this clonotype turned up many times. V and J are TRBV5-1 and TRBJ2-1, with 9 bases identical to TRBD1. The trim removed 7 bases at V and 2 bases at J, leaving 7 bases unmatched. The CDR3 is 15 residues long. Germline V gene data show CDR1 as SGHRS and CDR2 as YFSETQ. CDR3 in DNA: TGCGCCAGCTCAGGGACAGGGCTCACCTACAATGAGCAGTTCTTC. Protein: CASSGTGLTYNEQFF. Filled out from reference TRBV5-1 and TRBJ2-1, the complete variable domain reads KAGVTQTPRYLIKTRGQQVTLSCSPISGHRSVSWYQQTPGQGLQFLFEYFSETQRNKGNFPGRFSGRQFSNSRSEMNVSTLELGDSALYLCASSGTGLTYNEQFFGPGTRLTVL.

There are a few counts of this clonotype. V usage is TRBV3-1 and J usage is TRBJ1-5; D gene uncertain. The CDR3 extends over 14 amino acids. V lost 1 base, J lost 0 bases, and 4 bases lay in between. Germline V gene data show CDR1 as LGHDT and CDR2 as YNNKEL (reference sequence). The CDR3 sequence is CASSQGSSNQPQHF. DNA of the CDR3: TGTGCCAGCAGCCAAGGGAGTAGCAATCAGCCCCAGCATTTT.

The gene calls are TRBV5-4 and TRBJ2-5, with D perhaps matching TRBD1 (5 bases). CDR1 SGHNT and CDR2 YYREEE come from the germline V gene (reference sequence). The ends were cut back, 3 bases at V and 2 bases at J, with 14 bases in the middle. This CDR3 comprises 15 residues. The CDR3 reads CASSSGQGLQETQYF. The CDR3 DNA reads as TGTGCCAGCAGCTCGGGCCAGGGCTTACAAGAGACCCAGTACTTC.

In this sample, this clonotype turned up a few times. In DNA, the CDR3 is TGTGCCAGCAGCCAAGGACAGGGCTCCTATAATTCACCCCTCCACTTT. This gives the protein CASSQGQGSYNSPLHF. The rearrangement joins TRBV3-1 to TRBJ1-6; 7 nucleotides align to TRBD1. CDR3 length equals 16 residues. V shed 1 base and J 0 bases; nucleotides not matched to a gene: 0. The V gene's germline CDR1 is LGHDT and CDR2 YNNKEL (reference sequence).

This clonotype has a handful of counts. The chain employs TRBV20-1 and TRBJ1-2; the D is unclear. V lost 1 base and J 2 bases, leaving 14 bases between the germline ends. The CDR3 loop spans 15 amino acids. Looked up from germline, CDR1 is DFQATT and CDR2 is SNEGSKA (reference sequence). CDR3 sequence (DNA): TGCAGTGCTAGAGTTCACAGAATATTGAACTATGGCTACACCTTC. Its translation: CSARVHRILNYGYTF.

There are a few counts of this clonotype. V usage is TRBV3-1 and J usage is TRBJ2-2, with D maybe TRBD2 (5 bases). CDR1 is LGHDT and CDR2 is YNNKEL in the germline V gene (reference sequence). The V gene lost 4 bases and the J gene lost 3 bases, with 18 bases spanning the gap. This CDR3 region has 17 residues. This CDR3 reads CASSRRRASTYTGELFF. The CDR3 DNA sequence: TGTGCCAGCAGCCGACGACGTGCTAGCACGTACACCGGGGAGCTGTTTTTT. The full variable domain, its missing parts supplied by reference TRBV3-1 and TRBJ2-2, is DTAVSQTPKYLVTQMGNDKSIKCEQNLGHDTMYWYKQDSKKFLKIMFSYNNKELIINETVPNRFSPKSPDKAHLNLHINSLELGDSAVYFCASSRRRASTYTGELFFGEGSRLTVL.

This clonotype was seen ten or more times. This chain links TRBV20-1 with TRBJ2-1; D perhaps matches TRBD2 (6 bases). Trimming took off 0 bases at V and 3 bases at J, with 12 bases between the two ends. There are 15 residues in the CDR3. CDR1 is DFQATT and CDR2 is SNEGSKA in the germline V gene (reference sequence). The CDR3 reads CSARDLLAIYNEQFF. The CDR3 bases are TGCAGTGCTAGAGATCTCCTAGCGATCTACAATGAGCAGTTCTTC.

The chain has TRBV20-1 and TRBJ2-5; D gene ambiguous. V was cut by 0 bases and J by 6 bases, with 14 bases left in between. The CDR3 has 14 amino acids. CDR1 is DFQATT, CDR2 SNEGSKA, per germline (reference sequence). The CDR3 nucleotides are TGCAGTGCTAGAGATCCGGGCAGAGGAAAGACCCAGTACTTC. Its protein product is CSARDPGRGKTQYF.

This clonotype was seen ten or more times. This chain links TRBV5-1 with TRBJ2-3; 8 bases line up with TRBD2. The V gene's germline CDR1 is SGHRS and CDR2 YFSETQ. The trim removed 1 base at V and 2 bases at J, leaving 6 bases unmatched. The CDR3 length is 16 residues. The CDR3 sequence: CASSLQAGVSTDTQYF. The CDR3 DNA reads TGCGCCAGCAGCTTGCAAGCGGGAGTATCCACAGATACGCAGTATTTT.

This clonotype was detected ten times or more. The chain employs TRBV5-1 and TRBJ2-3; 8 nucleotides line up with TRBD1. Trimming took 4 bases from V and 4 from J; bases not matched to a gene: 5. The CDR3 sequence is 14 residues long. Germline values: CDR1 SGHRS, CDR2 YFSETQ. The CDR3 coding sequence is TGCGCCAGCAGCGTAACAGGGGGACCAGATACGCAGTATTTT. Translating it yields CASSVTGGPDTQYF.

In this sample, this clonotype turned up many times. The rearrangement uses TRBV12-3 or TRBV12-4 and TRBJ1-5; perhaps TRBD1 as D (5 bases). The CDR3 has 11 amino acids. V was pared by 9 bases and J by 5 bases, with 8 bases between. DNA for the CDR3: TGTGCCAGTGGGGGGGATCAGCCCCAGCATTTT. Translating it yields CASGGDQPQHF.